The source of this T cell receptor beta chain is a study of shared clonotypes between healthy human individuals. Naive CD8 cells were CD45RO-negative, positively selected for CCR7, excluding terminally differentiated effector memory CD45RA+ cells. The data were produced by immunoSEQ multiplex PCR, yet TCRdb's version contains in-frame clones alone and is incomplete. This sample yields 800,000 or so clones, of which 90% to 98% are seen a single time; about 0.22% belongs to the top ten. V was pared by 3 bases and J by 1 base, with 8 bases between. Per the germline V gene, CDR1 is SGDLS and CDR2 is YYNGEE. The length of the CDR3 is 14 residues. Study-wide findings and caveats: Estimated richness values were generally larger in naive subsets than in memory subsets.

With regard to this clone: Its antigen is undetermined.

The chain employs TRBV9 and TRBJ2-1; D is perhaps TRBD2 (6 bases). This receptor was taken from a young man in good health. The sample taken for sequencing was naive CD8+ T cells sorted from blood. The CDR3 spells CASSGLGSYNEQFF. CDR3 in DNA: TGTGCCAGCAGCGGACTAGGATCCTACAATGAGCAGTTCTTC.